This TCR beta chain was captured in a study of shared clonotypes between healthy human individuals (dated by TCRdb to the early 2020s). Regarding the research as a whole: A few men and two women, aged 18 to 49 years, made up the cohort. Each donor's leukapheresis produced roughly between roughly 0.85 and 9.5 billion PBMCs. To estimate repertoire size and how much clonotypes are shared between individuals, the study performed deep sequencing of blood TCR repertoires from roughly five healthy adults. For each donor, three plates each were used for CD4 naive and CD4 memory, two plates were used for CD8 naive, and one plate was used for CD8 memory. To increase sequencing depth and limit assay-specific biases, different laboratories used diverse techniques to prepare libraries and sequence TCR repertoires.

TCR CDR3 regions were amplified from genomic DNA by multiplex PCR using the deep immunoSEQ assay. Extracted genomic DNA from each cell subset was distributed evenly across all wells of several immunoSEQ 96-well plates, and each plate was treated as a replicate. Each replicate PCR for sorted subsets received around 200 ng genomic DNA, equal to tens of thousands of T cell genomes. Purified libraries were measured with a Qubit 3.0 fluorometer, size-checked on a Bioanalyzer 2100, and measured again with the KAPA Library Quantification kit. Each immunoSEQ 96-well plate was sequenced on its own single-read 150-cycle Illumina NextSeq 550 flow cell. From the authors' description of their analysis: Because only junctional sequences without quality scores were contained in the immunoSEQ output, filtering matching that applied to full-length reads could not be performed. Sequences were annotated with PyIR, a Python wrapper for IgBLAST v1.9, using IMGT germline references to assign V/J genes and CDR3. Reads were removed for weak V/J assignments (E-value above 1e-6), missing CDR3, stop codons, out-of-frame junctions, or ambiguous translated residues. V3J clonotypes were defined as sequences sharing an identical inferred V gene, J gene, and CDR3 amino acid sequence. Percentage overlap between repertoires was computed as shared unique clonotypes divided by the size of the smaller repertoire. Richness of each repertoire was evaluated using RTK rarefaction, the Chao1 estimator, and Recon v2.1 estimates of unobserved clonotypes. OLGA was used to compute generation probabilities for all TCRbeta clonotypes that the gDNA method yielded from a handful of donors. TCRdb stores this immuneACCESS table with in-frame sequences only. Part of the clones is absent; in the studies checked, under half of the shortfall reflects unresolved V genes, and no reason is known for the rest. Clonal size and the V and J genes are those of that table, whereas D and trimming came from the DNA. Counted in this sample were about 700,000 clones; 74% of them appeared once. The ten largest clones take up 1.5% to 2% of the sample.

Broad study findings and their caveats: Naive subsets generally had larger estimated clonotype richness than memory subsets. Even with the large sequencing depth, rarefaction of the sorted-subset datasets indicated that sequencing was incomplete. Compared with non-shared clonotypes, the clonotypes found in all four sorted-subset donors had higher generation probabilities. The small number of donors limited the genetic and exposure-history diversity represented. Only blood was sampled, and tissue TCR repertoires likely differ from those in blood. Pairwise subsampling led to the expectation that sequencing depth would affect the degree of clonotype sharing among donors. Sharing across a handful of donors was observed for 5% to 6.5% of naive CD4, 3.5% of naive CD8, 2% to 2.5% of memory CD4, and about 0.39% of memory CD8 clonotypes.

On this clone itself: No cognate antigen has been identified for it. Base qualities are not recorded, but no much larger clone differs from it by a single base.

The donors were healthy, HIV-negative adults with no recently reported acute infections or vaccinations. Every donor was a Caucasian adult living in Nashville, Tennessee, USA. CD4+ T cells were enriched by magnetic negative selection, after which naive cells were positively selected on CD45RA and the negative fraction was taken as the memory subset. Blood was obtained by leukapheresis, after which PBMCs were separated by Ficoll-Histopaque density gradient centrifugation and cryopreserved in liquid nitrogen vapor phase. Analytical flow cytometry was used to check the purity and quantity of every magnetically sorted T cell population. Genomic DNA was isolated from every sorted fraction and measured by UV absorbance on a Nanodrop 2000c. Material for sequencing was memory CD4+ T cells sorted from blood. Interpreted using the paper, the cell subset or site label stands for: CD45RA-negative fraction. The receptor comes from a woman aged 25 to 39 in good health.

The CDR3 in this case is CASRSGQGNQPQHF. The DNA reads as follows: TGTGCCAGCAGATCGGGACAGGGCAATCAGCCCCAGCATTTT. The chain is assembled from TRBV6-6 and TRBJ1-5; 8 of the junction bases match TRBD1. Unmatched junction bases come to 3, with V trimmed by 6 bases and J by 2 bases. From the cysteine up to the phenylalanine, the CDR3 has a length of 14 residues. Only the CDR3 DNA stays, 42 bases, in frame from base 1. In the germline V gene (reference sequence), CDR1 corresponds to MNHNY and CDR2 to SVGAGI.